Each of the 10 T cell receptor beta chains below was sequenced from the same sample in a study of Ad26.COV2.S vaccination and SARS-CoV-2 variants. The repertoire was sequenced with immunoSEQ multiplex PCR; TCRdb's copy has only in-frame clones and lacks some. The sample carries about 400,000 clones, 80% to 95% recorded once. Specified treatment: about 20 received Ad26.COV2.S at low or high dose, single or two shots; 5 received placebo; per-sample allocation not given. At day 63 after the first vaccine or placebo injection, samples were drawn. This sample comprised peripheral blood, obtained in a trial of Ad26.COV2.S vaccine versus placebo. The source of these receptors is a person aged 18-60 years who received the Ad26.COV2.S COVID-19 vaccine or a placebo.

The V and J genes are TRBV4-1 and TRBJ2-2; 13 nucleotides align to TRBD2. V lost 0 bases to trimming and J lost 6 bases; unmatched junction nucleotides: 7. CDR3 length: 18 residues. From germline, CDR1 is MGHRA and CDR2 YSYEKL. The CDR3: CASSQDRLAGGASGELFF. The CDR3 nucleotides are TGCGCCAGCAGCCAAGATAGACTAGCGGGGGGTGCATCCGGGGAGCTGTTTTTT.

The chain uses TRBV7-8 and TRBJ2-2; perhaps TRBD2 as D (5 bases). CDR1 and CDR2 (germline): SGHVS, FQNEAQ. The CDR3 covers 18 residues. Trimming removed 2 bases at V and 3 bases at J, with 19 bases between. The CDR3 DNA is TGTGCCAGCAGCTTACTGGGAGTAGGTGTTAAGGACACCGGGGAGCTGTTTTTT. Its translation: CASSLLGVGVKDTGELFF.

The V gene is TRBV5-4, the J gene TRBJ1-2; TRBD1 agrees at 8 bases. This CDR3 is 18 amino acids long. Trimming took 0 bases from V and 8 from J; bases not matched to a gene: 18. Germline CDR1 reads SGHNT; CDR2 reads YYREEE (reference sequence). The CDR3 bases are TGTGCCAGCAGCTTGGTAAAATCCAGGGGGCCGGACCACGGAGGCTACACCTTC. Amino acid sequence: CASSLVKSRGPDHGGYTF.

The chain links TRBV19 to TRBJ2-6; D is unresolved. The length of the CDR3 is 16 residues. Trimming removed 3 bases at V and 2 bases at J, with 11 bases between. Germline V gene sequence: CDR1 LNHDA, CDR2 SQIVND (reference sequence). Here the CDR3 DNA reads TGTGCCAGTAGTATCCCCCGAGCAGCTGGGGCCAACGTCCTGACTTTC. Translating gives CASSIPRAAGANVLTF.

This chain joins TRBV29-1 and TRBJ1-2; the match to TRBD1 covers 9 bases. Germline CDR1 is SQVTM and CDR2 is ANQGSEA. V lost 3 bases to trimming and J lost 2 bases; unmatched junction nucleotides: 1. The CDR3 sequence is 13 residues long. CDR3 loop: CSVDGQGNYGYTF. CDR3 sequence (DNA): TGCAGCGTTGATGGACAGGGGAACTATGGCTACACCTTC.

DNA of the CDR3: TGCGCCAGCAGCCCCGGGGACAGCTTGGCCGGGGAGCTGTTTTTT. Translating it yields CASSPGDSLAGELFF. The rearrangement uses TRBV10-1 and TRBJ2-2, with 7 nucleotides matching TRBD1. The germline V gene has CDR1 WNHNN and CDR2 SYGVQD (reference sequence). The CDR3 is 15 residues long. The V and J ends lost 6 bases and 6 bases, in that order; junction bases with no gene match: 10.

This sequence joins TRBV10-1 and TRBJ1-1; tentative D call: TRBD1 (6 bases). V lost 8 bases and J lost 4, with 14 bases in between. From germline, CDR1 is WNHNN and CDR2 SYGVQD (reference sequence). The length of the CDR3 is 13 residues. The CDR3 sequence: CASATGSGTEAFF. Written as DNA, the CDR3 is TGCGCCAGCGCGACAGGTTCGGGCACTGAAGCTTTCTTT.

This sequence joins TRBV5-1 and TRBJ2-6; weak D call: TRBD2 (6 bases). The CDR3 spans 15 residues. V lost 4 bases to trimming and J lost 1 base, with 9 bases between them. Germline CDR1 reads SGHRS; CDR2 reads YFSETQ. Here the CDR3 reads CASSREASGANVLTF. The DNA of the CDR3 is TGCGCCAGCAGCAGGGAGGCATCTGGGGCCAACGTCCTGACTTTC. The entire variable domain, with the rest obtained from reference TRBV5-1 and TRBJ2-6, is as follows: KAGVTQTPRYLIKTRGQQVTLSCSPISGHRSVSWYQQTPGQGLQFLFEYFSETQRNKGNFPGRFSGRQFSNSRSEMNVSTLELGDSALYLCASSREASGANVLTFGAGSRLTVL.

The V call is TRBV29-1, the J call TRBJ2-1, with TRBD2 matching over 15 bases. Germline trimming cut 3 bases from V and 6 bases from J; bases unmatched to any gene: 9. Per the germline V gene, CDR1 is SQVTM and CDR2 is ANQGSEA. This CDR3 is 17 amino acids long. CDR3 sequence: CSVDGPGLAGGLNEQFF. The CDR3 DNA sequence: TGCAGCGTTGACGGACCCGGACTAGCGGGGGGGCTCAATGAGCAGTTCTTC.

The rearrangement joins TRBV6-1 to TRBJ2-7; tentative D call: TRBD1 (5 bases). V was trimmed by 0 bases and J by 4 bases, leaving 10 bases between them. The germline CDR1 and CDR2 sequences are MNHNS and SASEGT. The CDR3 consists of 14 residues. The CDR3, as DNA: TGTGCCAGCAGTGAAGCTACAGGATGGTACGAGCAGTACTTC. Translation gives CASSEATGWYEQYF.